This TCR beta chain was sequenced for a study of T cell clonotyping in hematopoietic cell transplantation. TCRdb's copy holds only in-frame clones and misses some; the assay was immunoSEQ multiplex PCR. The table records some 9,400 clones, around 79% of them present only once. V was clipped by 4 bases and J by 3 bases, with 15 bases between them. In germline, CDR1 is SEHNR, CDR2 FQNEAQ (reference sequence). The CDR3 is made up of 15 amino acids. A remark on this clone: Its antigen is unknown.

Overall study results and limits: Recipient TCR diversity dropped after transplant; expanded clonotypes rose from day 30 to 180. Broader posttransplant TCR repertoire diversity was predicted by graft donor and pretransplant recipient Inverse Simpson Index values. CD4 and CD8 repertoire contributions could not be separated without sorting.

The sequencing here drew on PBMCs, taken 180 days after allogeneic stem cell transplant. This chain uses TRBV7-9 with TRBJ1-1; tentatively, D is TRBD1 (5 bases). The sequence was collected from a male patient aged 40-55 years who had an allogeneic stem cell transplant from a related donor, so the T cells may come from the graft donor. Some clones in this sample may be carry-over from other donors' samples. The CDR3 here is CASSSMRVGDTEAFF. The CDR3 DNA follows: TGTGCCAGCAGCTCAATGAGGGTAGGGGACACTGAAGCTTTCTTT.